This TCR beta chain is drawn from a study of shared clonotypes between healthy human individuals. As to this clone: Its target is unknown. Within the sample, other DNA sequences also encode this same CDR3.

The CDR3 totals 12 residues. V was shortened by 5 bases and J by 4 bases, with 6 bases between the two germline ends. Germline V gene data show CDR1 as MNHEY and CDR2 as SVGAGI. Study outcomes and limitations: Limited genetic and exposure-history diversity came from having few donors. Incompleteness in sorted-subset sequencing, despite large depth, was shown by rarefaction. Among non-shared clonotypes, generation probabilities were lower than among those shared by all four donors.

Sequenced by immunoSEQ multiplex PCR; TCRdb stores in-frame clones only, minus some. The sample lists approximately 2.5 million clones, roughly nine tenths seen once, with more than 0.12% in the top ten. The receptor was isolated from a man between 18 and 29 years old in good health. The gene calls are TRBV6-5 and TRBJ1-5; the D is unclear. The sequencing input was naive CD4+ T cells sorted from blood. The subset is: CD45RA+ positively selected. In nucleotides, the CDR3 is TGTGCCAGCAGTCCGCTAAATCAGCCCCAGCATTTT. This codes for CASSPLNQPQHF.